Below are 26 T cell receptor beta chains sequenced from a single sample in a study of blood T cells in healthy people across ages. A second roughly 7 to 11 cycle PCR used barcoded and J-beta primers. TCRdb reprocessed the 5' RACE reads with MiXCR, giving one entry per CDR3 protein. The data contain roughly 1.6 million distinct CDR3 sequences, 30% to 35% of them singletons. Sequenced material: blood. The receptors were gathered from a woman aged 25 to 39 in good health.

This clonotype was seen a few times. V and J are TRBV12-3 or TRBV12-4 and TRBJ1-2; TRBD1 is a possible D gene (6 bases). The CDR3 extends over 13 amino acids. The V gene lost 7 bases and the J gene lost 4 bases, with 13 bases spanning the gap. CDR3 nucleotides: TGTGCCAGCACGTCAGGGACACTCTATGGCTACACCTTC. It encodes CASTSGTLYGYTF.

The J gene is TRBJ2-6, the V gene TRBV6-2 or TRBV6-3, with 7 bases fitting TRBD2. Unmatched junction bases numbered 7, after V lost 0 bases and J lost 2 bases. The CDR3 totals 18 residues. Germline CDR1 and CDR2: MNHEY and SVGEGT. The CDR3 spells CASSYSKGRGAGANVLTF. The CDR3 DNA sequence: TGTGCCAGCAGTTACTCAAAGGGGAGGGGCGCTGGGGCCAACGTCCTGACTTTC.

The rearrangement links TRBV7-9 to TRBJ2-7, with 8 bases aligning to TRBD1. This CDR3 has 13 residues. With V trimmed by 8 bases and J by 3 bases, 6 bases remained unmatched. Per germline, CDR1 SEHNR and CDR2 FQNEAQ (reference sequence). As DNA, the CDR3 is TGTGCCAGCGGCCGGGACAGGTTCTACGAGCAGTACTTC. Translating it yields CASGRDRFYEQYF.

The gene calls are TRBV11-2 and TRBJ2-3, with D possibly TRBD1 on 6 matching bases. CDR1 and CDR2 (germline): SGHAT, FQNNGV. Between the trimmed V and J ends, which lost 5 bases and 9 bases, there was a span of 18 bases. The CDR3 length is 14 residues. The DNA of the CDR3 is TGTGCCAGCAGCCCCGTGGGACACCATGCAACGCAGTATTTT. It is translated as CASSPVGHHATQYF.

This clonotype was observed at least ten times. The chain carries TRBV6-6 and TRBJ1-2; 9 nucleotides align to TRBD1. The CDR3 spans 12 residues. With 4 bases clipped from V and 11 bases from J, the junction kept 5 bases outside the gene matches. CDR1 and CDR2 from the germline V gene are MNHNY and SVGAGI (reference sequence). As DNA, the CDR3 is TGTGCCAGCAGTTCCCCGGGACAGGGATACACCTTC. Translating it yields CASSSPGQGYTF.

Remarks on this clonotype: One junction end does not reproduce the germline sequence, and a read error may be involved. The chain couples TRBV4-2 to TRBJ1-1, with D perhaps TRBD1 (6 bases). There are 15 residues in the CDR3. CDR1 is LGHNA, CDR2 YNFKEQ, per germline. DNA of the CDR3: TGTGCCAGCAGTGAGGACGGGGGCGCGGGCGCTGAAGCTTTTTTT. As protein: CASSEDGGAGAEAFF.

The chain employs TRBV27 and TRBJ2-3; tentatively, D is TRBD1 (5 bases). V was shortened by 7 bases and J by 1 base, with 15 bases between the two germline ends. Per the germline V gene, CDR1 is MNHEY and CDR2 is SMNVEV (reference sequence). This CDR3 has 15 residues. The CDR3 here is CASKDILFGTDTQYF. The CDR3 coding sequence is TGTGCCAGCAAGGACATCCTCTTCGGCACAGATACGCAGTATTTT.

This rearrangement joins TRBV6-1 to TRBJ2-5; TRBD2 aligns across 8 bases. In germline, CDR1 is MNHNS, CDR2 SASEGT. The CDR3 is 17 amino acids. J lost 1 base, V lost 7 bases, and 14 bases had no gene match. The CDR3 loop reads CASTRPGAGAIQETQYF. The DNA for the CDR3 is TGTGCCAGCACCCGGCCGGGAGCGGGGGCCATCCAAGAGACCCAGTACTTC.

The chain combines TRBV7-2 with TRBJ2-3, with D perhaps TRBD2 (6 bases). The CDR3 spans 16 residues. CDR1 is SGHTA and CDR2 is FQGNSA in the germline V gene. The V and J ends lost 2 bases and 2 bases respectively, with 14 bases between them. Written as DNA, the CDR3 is TGTACCAGCAGCTTATTGAGCGGGCTCCCCACAGATACGCAGTATTTT. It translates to CTSSLLSGLPTDTQYF.

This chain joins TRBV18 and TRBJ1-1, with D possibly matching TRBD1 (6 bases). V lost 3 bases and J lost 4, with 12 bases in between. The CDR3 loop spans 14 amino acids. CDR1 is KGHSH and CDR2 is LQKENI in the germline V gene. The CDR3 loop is CASSPNREGTEAFF. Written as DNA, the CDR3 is TGTGCCAGCTCACCTAACAGGGAAGGCACTGAAGCTTTCTTT.

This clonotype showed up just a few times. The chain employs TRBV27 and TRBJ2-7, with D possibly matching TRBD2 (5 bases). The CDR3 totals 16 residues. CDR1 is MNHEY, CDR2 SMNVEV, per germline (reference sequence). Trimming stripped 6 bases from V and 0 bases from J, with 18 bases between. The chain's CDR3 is CASRVGGGLSSYEQYF. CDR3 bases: TGTGCCAGCAGGGTGGGTGGAGGTTTAAGCTCCTACGAGCAGTACTTC.

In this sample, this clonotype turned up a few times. CDR3 DNA sequence: TGTGCCAGCAGCGGTCCGTTGGAGGGGAAGCGAGAGACCCAGTACTTC. It codes for CASSGPLEGKRETQYF. The chain uses TRBV7-8 and TRBJ2-5; D might be TRBD2 (6 bases). V was pared by 5 bases and J by 4 bases, with 20 bases between. CDR1 is SGHVS and CDR2 is FQNEAQ in the germline V gene. The CDR3 runs 16 residues.

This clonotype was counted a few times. Here the CDR3 reads CASSRGSGRYNEQFF. CDR3 bases: TGTGCCAGCAGTCGGGGGAGCGGGAGGTACAATGAGCAGTTCTTC. This chain joins TRBV6-2 or TRBV6-3 and TRBJ2-1; 9 bases fit TRBD2. The CDR3 covers 15 residues. CDR1 is MNHEY, CDR2 SVGEGT, per germline. V gave up 5 bases and J gave up 4 bases; unmatched junction bases: 6.

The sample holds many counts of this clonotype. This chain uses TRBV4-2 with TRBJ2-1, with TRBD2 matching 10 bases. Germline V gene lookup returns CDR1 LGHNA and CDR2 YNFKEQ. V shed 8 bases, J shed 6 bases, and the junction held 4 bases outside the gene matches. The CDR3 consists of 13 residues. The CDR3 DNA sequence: TGTGCCAGCGGAAGGACTAGCGGCAATGAGCAGTTCTTC. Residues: CASGRTSGNEQFF.

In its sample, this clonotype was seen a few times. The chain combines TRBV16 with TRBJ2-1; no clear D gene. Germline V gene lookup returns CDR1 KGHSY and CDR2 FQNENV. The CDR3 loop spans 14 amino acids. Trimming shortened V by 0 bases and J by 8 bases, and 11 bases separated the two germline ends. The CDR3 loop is CASSQSSVEDEQFF. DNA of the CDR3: TGTGCCAGCAGCCAATCCTCGGTAGAGGATGAGCAGTTCTTC.

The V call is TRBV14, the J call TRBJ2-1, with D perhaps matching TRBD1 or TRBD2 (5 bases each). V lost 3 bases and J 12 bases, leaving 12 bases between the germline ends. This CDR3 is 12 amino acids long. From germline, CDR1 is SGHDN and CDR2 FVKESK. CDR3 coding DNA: TGTGCCAGCAGCCACAGGGTCGAGGGGCAGTTCTTC. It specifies CASSHRVEGQFF.

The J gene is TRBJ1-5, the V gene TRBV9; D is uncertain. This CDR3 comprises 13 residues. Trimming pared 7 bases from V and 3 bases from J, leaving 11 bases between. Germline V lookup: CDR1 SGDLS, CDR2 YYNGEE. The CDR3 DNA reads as TGTGCCAGCGGTATTGCGGACAATCAGCCCCAGCATTTT. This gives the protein CASGIADNQPQHF.

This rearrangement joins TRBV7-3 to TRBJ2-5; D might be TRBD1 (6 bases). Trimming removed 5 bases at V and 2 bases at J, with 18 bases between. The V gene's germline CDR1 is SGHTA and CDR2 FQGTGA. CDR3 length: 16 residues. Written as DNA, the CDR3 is TGTGCCAGCAGCGCCCGAGGGGGTCGGCAACAAGAGACCCAGTACTTC. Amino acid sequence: CASSARGGRQQETQYF.

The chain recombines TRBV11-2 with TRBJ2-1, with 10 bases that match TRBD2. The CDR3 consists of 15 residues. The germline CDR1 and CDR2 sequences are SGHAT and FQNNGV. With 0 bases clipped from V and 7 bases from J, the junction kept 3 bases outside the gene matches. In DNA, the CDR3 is TGTGCCAGCAGCTTAGAAACTAGCGGGATGAATGAGCAGTTCTTC. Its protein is CASSLETSGMNEQFF.

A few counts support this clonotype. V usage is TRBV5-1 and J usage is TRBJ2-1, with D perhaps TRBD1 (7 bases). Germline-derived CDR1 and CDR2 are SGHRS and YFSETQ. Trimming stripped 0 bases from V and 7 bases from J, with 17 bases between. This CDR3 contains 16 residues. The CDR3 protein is CASSLGGTDFRNEQFF. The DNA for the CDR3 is TGCGCCAGCAGCTTGGGCGGGACAGATTTTAGGAATGAGCAGTTCTTC. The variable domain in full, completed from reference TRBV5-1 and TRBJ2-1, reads KAGVTQTPRYLIKTRGQQVTLSCSPISGHRSVSWYQQTPGQGLQFLFEYFSETQRNKGNFPGRFSGRQFSNSRSEMNVSTLELGDSALYLCASSLGGTDFRNEQFFGPGTRLTVL.

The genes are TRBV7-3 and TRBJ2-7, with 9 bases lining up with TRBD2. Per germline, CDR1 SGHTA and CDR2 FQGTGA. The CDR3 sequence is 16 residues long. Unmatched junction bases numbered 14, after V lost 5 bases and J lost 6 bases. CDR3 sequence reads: CASSPKGTSFPREQYF. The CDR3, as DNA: TGTGCCAGCAGCCCAAAGGGGACTAGCTTCCCTCGCGAGCAGTACTTC.

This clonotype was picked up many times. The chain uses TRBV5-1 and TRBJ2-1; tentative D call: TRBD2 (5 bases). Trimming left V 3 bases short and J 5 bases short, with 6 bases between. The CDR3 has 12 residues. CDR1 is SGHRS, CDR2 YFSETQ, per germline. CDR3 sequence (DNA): TGCGCCAGCAGCTCGACTAACAATGAGCAGTTCTTC. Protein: CASSSTNNEQFF.

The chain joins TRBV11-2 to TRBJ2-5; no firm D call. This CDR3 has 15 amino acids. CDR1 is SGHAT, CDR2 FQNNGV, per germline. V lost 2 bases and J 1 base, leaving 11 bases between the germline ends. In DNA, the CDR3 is TGTGCCAGCAGCTTATTGGGTGGCTTCCAAGAGACCCAGTACTTC. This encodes CASSLLGGFQETQYF.

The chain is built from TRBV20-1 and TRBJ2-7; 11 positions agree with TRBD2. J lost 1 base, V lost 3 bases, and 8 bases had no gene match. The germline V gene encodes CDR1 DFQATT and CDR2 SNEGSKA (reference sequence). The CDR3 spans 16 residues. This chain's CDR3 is CSARGPGTSGSYEQYF. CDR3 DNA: TGCAGTGCTAGGGGGCCCGGGACTAGCGGTTCCTACGAGCAGTACTTC.

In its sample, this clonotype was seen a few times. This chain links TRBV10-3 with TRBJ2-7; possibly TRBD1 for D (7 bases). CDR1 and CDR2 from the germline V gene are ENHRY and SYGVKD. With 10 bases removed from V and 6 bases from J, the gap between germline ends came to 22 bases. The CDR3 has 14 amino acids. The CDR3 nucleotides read TGTGCCACCAGCGCGCACAGGGGAGGCGGCGAGCAGTACTTC. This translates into CATSAHRGGGEQYF.

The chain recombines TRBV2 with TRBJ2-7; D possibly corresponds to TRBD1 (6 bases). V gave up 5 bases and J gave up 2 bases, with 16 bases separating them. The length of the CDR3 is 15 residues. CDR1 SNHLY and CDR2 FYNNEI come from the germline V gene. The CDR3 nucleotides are TGTGCCAGCAGTTTGGGACGGGACACCACCTACGAGCAGTACTTC. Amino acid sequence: CASSLGRDTTYEQYF.